This TCR beta chain appears in the sequencing data of a study of T cells in Graves' hyperthyroidism and ophthalmopathy. Together with thyroid ultrasound, orbital computed tomography, serum thyroxine and TRAb, clinical symptoms were used for diagnoses. Study observations and caveats: Ophthalmopathy and stable hyperthyroidism were told apart by a 13 V-J model. The blood repertoire included most of the expanded thyroid clonotypes above 0.001.

This CDR3 contains 14 residues. With 4 bases removed from V and 8 bases from J, the gap between germline ends came to 14 bases. Germline CDR1 and CDR2: LGHNA and YNFKEQ. This clonotype was seen only a few times. Its antigen is undetermined. RNA transcripts served as the template for amplifying TCR beta CDR3 regions. The study used the HTBI primer set for a first-round RT-PCR of the TCR CDR3. TCRdb reprocessed the multiplex PCR reads with MiXCR, giving one entry per CDR3 protein. Here the sample spans roughly 500,000 distinct CDR3 sequences, roughly 50% being singletons. Sequenced input: peripheral blood or thyroid tissue (not recorded which). This clonotype originated in an adult woman with Graves' disease, either hyperthyroidism or ophthalmopathy (not recorded which). The rearrangement links TRBV4-2 to TRBJ2-2; D perhaps matches TRBD2 (6 bases). The CDR3 DNA reads as TGTGCCAGCAGCCCACCGGGACTCAGTGGGGAGCTGTTTTTT. Translation: CASSPPGLSGELFF.